This T cell receptor (beta chain) was sequenced in a study of technical replicates of blood from a handful of donors. Only in-frame clones appear in the TCRdb table, and some are missing; sequencing was by immunoSEQ multiplex PCR. The profile shows 45,000 to 65,000 clones, roughly 94% of them singletons. Germline V gene sequence: CDR1 SGHKS, CDR2 YYEKEE (reference sequence). With 1 base clipped from V and 7 bases from J, the junction kept 7 bases outside the gene matches. This CDR3 has 15 amino acids. The clonotype originates from a human donor in good health. The chain has TRBV5-5 and TRBJ2-2; TRBD1 matches 7 bases. Specimen: T cells isolated from PBMCs. The CDR3 loop is CASSLRQGISGELFF. The CDR3 DNA is TGTGCCAGCAGCTTGAGACAGGGTATTAGCGGGGAGCTGTTTTTT.